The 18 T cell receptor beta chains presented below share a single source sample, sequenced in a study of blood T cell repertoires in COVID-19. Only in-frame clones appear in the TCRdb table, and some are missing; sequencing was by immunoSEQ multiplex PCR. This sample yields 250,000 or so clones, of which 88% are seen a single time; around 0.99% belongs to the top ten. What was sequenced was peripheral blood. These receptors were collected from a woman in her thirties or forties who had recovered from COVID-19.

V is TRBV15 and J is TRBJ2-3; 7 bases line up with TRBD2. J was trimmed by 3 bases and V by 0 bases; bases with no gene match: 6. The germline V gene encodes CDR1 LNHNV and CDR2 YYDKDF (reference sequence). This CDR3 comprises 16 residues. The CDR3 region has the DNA TGTGCCACCAGCAGAGATTGGGCTAGCGGTACAGATACGCAGTATTTT. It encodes CATSRDWASGTDTQYF.

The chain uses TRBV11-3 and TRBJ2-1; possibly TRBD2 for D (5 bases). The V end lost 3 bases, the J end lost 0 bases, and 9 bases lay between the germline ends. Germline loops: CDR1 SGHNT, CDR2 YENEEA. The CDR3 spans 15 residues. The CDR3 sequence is CASSFGDYSYNEQFF. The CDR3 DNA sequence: TGTGCCAGCAGCTTTGGTGACTACTCCTACAATGAGCAGTTCTTC.

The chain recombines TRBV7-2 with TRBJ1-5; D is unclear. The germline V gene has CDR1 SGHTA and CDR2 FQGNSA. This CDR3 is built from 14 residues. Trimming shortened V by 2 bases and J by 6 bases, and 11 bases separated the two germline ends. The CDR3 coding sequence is TGTGCCAGCAGCTTATGGGAGACGGGTCAGCCCCAGCATTTT. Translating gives CASSLWETGQPQHF.

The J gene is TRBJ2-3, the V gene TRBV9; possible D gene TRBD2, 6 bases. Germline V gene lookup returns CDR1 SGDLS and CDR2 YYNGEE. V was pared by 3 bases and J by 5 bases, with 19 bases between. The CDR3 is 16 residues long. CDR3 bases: TGTGCCAGCAGCGCCGGGGGACGCCCGGGGGTAGATACGCAGTATTTT. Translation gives CASSAGGRPGVDTQYF.

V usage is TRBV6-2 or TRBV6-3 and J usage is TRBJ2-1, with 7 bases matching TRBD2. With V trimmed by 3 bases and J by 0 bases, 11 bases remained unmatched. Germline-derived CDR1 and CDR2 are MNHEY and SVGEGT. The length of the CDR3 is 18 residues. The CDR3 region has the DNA TGTGCCAGCAGTTATTTCCCTCCCCGGGAGGCCTCCTACAATGAGCAGTTCTTC. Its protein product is CASSYFPPREASYNEQFF.

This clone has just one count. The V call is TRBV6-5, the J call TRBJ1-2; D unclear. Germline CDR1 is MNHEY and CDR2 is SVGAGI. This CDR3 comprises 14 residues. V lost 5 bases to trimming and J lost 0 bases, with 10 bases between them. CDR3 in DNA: TGTGCCAGCAGTAGACTCGGGGCTAACTATGGCTACACCTTC. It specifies CASSRLGANYGYTF.

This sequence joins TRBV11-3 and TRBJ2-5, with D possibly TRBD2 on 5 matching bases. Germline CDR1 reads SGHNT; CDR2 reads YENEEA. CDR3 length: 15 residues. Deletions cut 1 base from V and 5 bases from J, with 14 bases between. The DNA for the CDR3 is TGTGCCAGCAGCTTAGGAGGGCAGTTCAGGGAGACCCAGTACTTC. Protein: CASSLGGQFRETQYF.

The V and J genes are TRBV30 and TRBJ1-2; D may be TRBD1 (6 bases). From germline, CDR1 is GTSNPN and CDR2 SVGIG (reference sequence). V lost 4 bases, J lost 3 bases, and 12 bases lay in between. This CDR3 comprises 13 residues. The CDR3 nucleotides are TGTGCCTGGACCATGACAGGCGACTATGGCTACACCTTC. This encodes CAWTMTGDYGYTF.

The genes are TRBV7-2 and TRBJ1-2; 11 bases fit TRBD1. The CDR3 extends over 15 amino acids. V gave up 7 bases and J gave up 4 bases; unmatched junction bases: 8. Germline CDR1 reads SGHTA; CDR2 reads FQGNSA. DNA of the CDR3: TGTGCCAGCAATCCCGGACAGGGGGCTGTCTATGGCTACACCTTC. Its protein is CASNPGQGAVYGYTF.

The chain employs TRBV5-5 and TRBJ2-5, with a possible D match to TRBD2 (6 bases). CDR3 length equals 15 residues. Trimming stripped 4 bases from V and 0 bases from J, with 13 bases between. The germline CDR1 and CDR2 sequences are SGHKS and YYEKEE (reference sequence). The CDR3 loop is CASSPSGSDQETQYF. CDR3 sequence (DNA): TGTGCCAGCAGCCCGTCCGGGAGCGACCAAGAGACCCAGTACTTC.

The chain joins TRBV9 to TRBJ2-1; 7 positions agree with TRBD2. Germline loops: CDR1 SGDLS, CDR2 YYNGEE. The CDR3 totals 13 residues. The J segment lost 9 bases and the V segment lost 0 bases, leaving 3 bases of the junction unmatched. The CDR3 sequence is CASSVGTRFEQFF. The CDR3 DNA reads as TGTGCCAGCAGCGTAGGGACTAGGTTTGAGCAGTTCTTC.

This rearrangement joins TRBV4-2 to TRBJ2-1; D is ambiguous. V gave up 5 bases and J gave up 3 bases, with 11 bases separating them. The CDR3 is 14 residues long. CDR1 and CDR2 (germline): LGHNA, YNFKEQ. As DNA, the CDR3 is TGTGCCAGCAGCGAACGGAGTTACTACAATGAGCAGTTCTTC. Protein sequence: CASSERSYYNEQFF.

For the CDR3, the DNA is TGTGCCACCCGACCCGCGGAAGTGGGCGAGCAGTACTTC. This gives the protein CATRPAEVGEQYF. V is TRBV18 and J is TRBJ2-7; no clear D. The length of the CDR3 is 13 residues. The germline gives CDR1 KGHSH, CDR2 LQKENI. V dropped 10 bases and J dropped 6 bases, with 19 bases sitting between them.

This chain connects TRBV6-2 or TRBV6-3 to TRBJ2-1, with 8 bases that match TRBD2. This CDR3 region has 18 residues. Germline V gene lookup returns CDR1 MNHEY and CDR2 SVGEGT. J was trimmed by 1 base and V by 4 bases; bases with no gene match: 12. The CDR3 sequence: CASSFHGGAGGSYNEQFF. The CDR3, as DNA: TGTGCCAGCAGTTTCCATGGGGGTGCGGGAGGATCCTACAATGAGCAGTTCTTC.

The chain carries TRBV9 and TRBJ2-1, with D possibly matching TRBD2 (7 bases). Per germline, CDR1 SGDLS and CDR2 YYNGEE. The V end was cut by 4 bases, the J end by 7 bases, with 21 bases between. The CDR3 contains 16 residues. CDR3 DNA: TGTGCCAGCAGCCTAAGGGGGGGACTTAGACGGAATGAGCAGTTCTTC. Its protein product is CASSLRGGLRRNEQFF.

The CDR3, as DNA: TGTGCCAGCACTTTCTCAGGCGGGGAGCTGTTTTTT. Protein sequence: CASTFSGGELFF. The chain joins TRBV11-2 to TRBJ2-2; D remains ambiguous. CDR1 and CDR2 (germline): SGHAT, FQNNGV. The CDR3 consists of 12 residues. Between the trimmed V and J ends, which lost 7 bases and 7 bases, there was a span of 10 bases.

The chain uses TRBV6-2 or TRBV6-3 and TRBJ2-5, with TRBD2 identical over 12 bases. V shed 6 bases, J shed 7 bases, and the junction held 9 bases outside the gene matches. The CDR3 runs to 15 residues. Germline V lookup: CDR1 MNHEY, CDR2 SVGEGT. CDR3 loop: CASRPSGRAGGTQYF. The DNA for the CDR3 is TGTGCCAGCAGACCTAGCGGGAGGGCCGGGGGGACCCAGTACTTC.

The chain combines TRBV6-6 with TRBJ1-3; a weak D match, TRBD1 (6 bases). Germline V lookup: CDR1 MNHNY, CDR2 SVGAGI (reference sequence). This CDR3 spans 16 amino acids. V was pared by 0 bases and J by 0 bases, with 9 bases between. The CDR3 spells CASSYSRQDSGNTIYF. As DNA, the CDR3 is TGTGCCAGCAGTTACTCCAGACAGGACTCTGGAAACACCATATATTTT.